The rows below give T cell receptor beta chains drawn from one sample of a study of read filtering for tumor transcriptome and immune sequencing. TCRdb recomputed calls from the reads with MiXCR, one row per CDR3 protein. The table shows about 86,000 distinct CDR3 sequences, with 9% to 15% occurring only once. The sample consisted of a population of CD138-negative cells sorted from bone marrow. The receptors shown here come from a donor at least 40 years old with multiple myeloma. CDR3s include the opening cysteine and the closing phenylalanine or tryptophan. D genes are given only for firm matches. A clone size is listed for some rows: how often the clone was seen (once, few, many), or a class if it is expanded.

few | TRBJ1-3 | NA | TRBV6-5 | CASSYGGAGSGNTIYF | TGTGCCAGCAGTTACGGGGGGGCCGGCTCTGGAAACACCATATATTTT
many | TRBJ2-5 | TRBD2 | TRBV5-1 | CASSLGASGYQETQYF | TGCGCCAGCAGCTTGGGGGCTAGCGGCTACCAAGAGACCCAGTACTTC
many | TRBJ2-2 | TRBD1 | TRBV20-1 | CSATTGVGTGELFF | TGCAGTGCTACGACAGGGGTTGGCACCGGGGAGCTGTTTTTT
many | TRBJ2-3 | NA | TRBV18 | CASSSLTTDTQYF | TGTGCCAGCTCGTCCCTGACCACAGATACGCAGTATTTT
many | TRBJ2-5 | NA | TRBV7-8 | CASSLGVVGTETQYF | TGTGCCAGCAGCTTAGGAGTGGTGGGGACAGAGACCCAGTACTTC
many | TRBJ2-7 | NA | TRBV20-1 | CSARDSEGSEYF | TGCAGTGCTAGAGACAGCGAGGGGAGTGAGTACTTC
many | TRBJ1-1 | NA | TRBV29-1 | CSAGTMNTEAFF | TGCAGCGCCGGGACTATGAACACTGAAGCTTTCTTT
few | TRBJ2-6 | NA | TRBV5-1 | CASSFNSAGANVLTF | TGCGCCAGCAGCTTTAACAGCGCTGGGGCCAACGTCCTGACTTTC
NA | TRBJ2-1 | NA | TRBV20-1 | CSAPGTFSYNEQFF | TGCAGTGCGCCCGGGACCTTCTCCTACAATGAGCAGTTCTTC
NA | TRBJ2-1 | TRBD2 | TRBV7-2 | CASGLFRGGYNEQLF | TGTGCCAGCGGCTTATTCCGGGGGGGATACAATGAGCAGCTCTTC
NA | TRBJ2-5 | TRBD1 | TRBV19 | CASRPQTGAEETQYF | TGTGCCAGTAGACCCCAGACAGGGGCGGAAGAGACCCAGTACTTC
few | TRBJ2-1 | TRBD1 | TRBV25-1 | CASSDPGQGYNEQFF | TGTGCCAGCAGTGACCCTGGACAGGGTTACAATGAGCAGTTCTTC
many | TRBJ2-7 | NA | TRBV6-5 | CASTPRDPKGILGSYEQYF | TGTGCCAGCACCCCCAGAGACCCTAAAGGGATCTTAGGGTCCTACGAGCAGTACTTC
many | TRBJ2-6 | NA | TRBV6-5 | CASTEGLSGANVLTF | TGTGCCAGCACCGAGGGTCTCTCTGGGGCCAACGTCCTGACTTTC
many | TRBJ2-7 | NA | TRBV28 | CASSRPEDRYEQYF | TGTGCCAGCAGCCGTCCCGAGGACAGATACGAGCAGTACTTC
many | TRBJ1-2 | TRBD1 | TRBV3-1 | CASSQDWDRSSYGYTF | TGTGCCAGCAGCCAAGATTGGGACAGATCCTCCTATGGCTACACCTTC
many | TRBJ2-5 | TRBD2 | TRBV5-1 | CASSRLPRLAGVAETQYF | TGCGCCAGCAGCAGGCTCCCGAGACTAGCGGGAGTTGCGGAGACCCAGTACTTC
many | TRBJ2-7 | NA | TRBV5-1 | CASSLDSEQYF | TGCGCCAGCAGCTTGGATAGCGAGCAGTACTTC
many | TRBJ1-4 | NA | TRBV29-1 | CSASALGEKLFF | TGCAGCGCCAGCGCTCTGGGGGAAAAACTGTTTTTT
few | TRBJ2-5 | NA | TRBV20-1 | CSARQPETQYF | TGCAGTGCTAGACAACCAGAGACCCAGTACTTC
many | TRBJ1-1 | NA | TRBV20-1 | CSARVSVGNTEAFF | TGCAGTGCTAGAGTTTCGGTGGGCAACACTGAAGCTTTCTTT
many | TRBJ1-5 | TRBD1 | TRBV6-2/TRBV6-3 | CASSQEGGRQPQHF | TGTGCCAGCAGCCAGGAAGGGGGCCGTCAGCCCCAGCATTTT
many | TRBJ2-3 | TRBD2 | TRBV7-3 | CASSQGTSATDTQYF | TGTGCCAGCAGCCAAGGGACTAGCGCTACAGATACGCAGTATTTT
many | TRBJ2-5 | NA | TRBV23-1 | CASSHGCETQYF | TGCGCCAGCAGTCATGGTTGTGAGACCCAGTACTTC
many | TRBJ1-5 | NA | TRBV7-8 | CASSLSTGRNQPQHF | TGTGCCAGCAGCTTGTCGACAGGTCGAAATCAGCCCCAGCATTTT
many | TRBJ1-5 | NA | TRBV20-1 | CSASLPGEGHQPQHF | TGCAGTGCTAGTCTACCAGGGGAAGGGCATCAGCCCCAGCATTTT
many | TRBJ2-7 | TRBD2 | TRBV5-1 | CASSSGTSGSDEQYF | TGCGCCAGCAGCTCAGGGACTAGCGGGAGCGACGAGCAGTACTTC
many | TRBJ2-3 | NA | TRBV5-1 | CASSLTTDTQYF | TGCGCCAGCAGCCTTACCACAGATACGCAGTATTTT
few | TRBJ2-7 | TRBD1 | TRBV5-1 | CASSFDRVLYEQYF | TGCGCCAGCAGCTTCGACAGGGTGTTGTACGAGCAGTACTTC
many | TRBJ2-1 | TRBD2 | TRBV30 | CAWSAVEREGPGVYNEQFF | TGTGCCTGGAGTGCCGTGGAGCGGGAGGGGCCTGGGGTTTACAATGAGCAGTTCTTC
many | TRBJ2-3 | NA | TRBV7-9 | CASSRTTDTQYF | TGTGCCAGCAGCCGGACCACGGATACGCAGTATTTT
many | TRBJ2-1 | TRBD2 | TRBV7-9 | CASSLRLAENEQFF | TGTGCCAGCAGCCTCCGACTAGCGGAGAATGAGCAGTTCTTC
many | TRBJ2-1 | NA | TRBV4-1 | CASSQGAGRQVYNEQFF | TGCGCCAGCAGCCAGGGCGCAGGGCGGCAAGTTTACAATGAGCAGTTCTTC
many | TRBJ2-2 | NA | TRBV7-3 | CASSPSAGFGELFF | TGTGCCAGCAGCCCCTCAGCCGGGTTCGGGGAGTTGTTTTTT
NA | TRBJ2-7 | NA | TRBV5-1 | CASSLGDHEQYF | TGCGCCAGCAGCTTGGGAGACCACGAGCAGTACTTC
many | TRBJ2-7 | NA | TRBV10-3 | CAISEVGNEQYF | TGTGCCATCAGTGAGGTGGGAAACGAGCAGTACTTC
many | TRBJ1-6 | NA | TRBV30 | CAWSVQQWFFF | TGTGCCTGGAGTGTACAGCAGTGGTTCTTCTTT
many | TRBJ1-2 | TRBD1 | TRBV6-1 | CASSEGTVLYTF | TGTGCCAGCAGTGAGGGGACAGTTCTTTACACCTTC
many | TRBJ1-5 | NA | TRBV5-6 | CASSFRNQPQHF | TGTGCCAGCAGCTTTCGCAATCAGCCCCAGCATTTT
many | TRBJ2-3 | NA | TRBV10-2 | CASSLREKDTQYF | TGCGCCAGCAGCCTCAGAGAGAAAGATACGCAGTATTTT
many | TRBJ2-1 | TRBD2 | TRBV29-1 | CSADSAGTRGVNEQFF | TGCAGCGCTGACTCCGCCGGGACTAGGGGGGTCAATGAGCAGTTCTTC
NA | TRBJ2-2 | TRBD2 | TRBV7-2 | CASSQELAGVNTGELFF | TGTGCCAGCAGCCAGGAACTAGCGGGAGTAAACACCGGGGAGCTGTTTTTT
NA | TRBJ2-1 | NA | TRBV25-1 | CASSEFEATGNNEQFF | TGTGCCAGCAGTGAATTCGAAGCGACAGGCAACAATGAGCAGTTCTTC
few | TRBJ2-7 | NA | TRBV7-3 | CASSLVVGGGAAYEQYF | TGTGCCAGCAGCTTAGTTGTCGGGGGTGGAGCCGCCTACGAGCAGTACTTC
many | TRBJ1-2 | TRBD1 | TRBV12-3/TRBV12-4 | CASSVDRGHGYTF | TGTGCCAGCAGTGTCGACAGGGGGCACGGCTACACCTTC
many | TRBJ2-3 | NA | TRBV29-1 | CSVEPGDSTDTQYF | TGCAGCGTTGAGCCCGGGGACTCCACAGATACGCAGTATTTT
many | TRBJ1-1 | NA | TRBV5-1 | CASSAGFNTEAFF | TGCGCCAGCAGCGCCGGGTTCAACACTGAAGCTTTCTTT
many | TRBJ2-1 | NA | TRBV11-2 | CASSLLAIRYNEQFF | TGTGCCAGCAGCTTACTAGCCATTCGATACAATGAGCAGTTCTTC
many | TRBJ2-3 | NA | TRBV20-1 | CSVPKGDTQYF | TGCAGTGTCCCTAAGGGAGATACGCAGTATTTT
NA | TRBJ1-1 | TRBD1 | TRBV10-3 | CAITKEQGRWNTEAFF | TGTGCCATCACCAAAGAACAGGGGAGGTGGAACACTGAAGCTTTCTTT
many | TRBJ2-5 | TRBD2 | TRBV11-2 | CASSLEGGASGRSQETQYF | TGTGCCAGCAGCTTAGAGGGCGGGGCTAGCGGGAGGAGCCAAGAGACCCAGTACTTC
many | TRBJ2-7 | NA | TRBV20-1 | CSARSPDYYEQYF | TGCAGTGCTAGATCCCCTGATTACTACGAGCAGTACTTC
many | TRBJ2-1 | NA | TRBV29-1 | CSVELSSTEQFF | TGCAGCGTTGAGTTGTCCTCGACGGAGCAGTTCTTC